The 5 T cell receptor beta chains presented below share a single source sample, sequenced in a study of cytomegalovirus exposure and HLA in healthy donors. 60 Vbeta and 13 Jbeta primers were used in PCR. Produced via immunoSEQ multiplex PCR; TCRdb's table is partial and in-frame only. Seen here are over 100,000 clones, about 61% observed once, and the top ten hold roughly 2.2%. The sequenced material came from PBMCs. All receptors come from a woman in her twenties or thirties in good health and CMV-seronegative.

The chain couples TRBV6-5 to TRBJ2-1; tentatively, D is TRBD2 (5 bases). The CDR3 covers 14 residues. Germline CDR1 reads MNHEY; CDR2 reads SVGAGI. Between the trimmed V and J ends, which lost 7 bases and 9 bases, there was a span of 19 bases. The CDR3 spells CASISGPAHGEQFF. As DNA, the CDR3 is TGTGCCAGCATCAGCGGTCCGGCCCACGGTGAGCAGTTCTTC.

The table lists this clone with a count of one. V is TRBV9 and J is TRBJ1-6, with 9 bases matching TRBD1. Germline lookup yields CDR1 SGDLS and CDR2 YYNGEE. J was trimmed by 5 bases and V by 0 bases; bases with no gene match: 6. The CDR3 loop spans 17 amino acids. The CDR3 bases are TGTGCCAGCAGCGTAGCTGAGGGACAGGGCGATAATTCACCCCTCCACTTT. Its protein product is CASSVAEGQGDNSPLHF.

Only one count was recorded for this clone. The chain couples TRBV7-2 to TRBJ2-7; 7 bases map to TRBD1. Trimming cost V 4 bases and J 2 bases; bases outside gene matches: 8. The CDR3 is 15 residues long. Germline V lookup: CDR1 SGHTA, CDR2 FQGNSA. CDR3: CASSSREGAAYEQYF. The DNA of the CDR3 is TGTGCCAGCAGCTCACGAGAGGGGGCGGCCTACGAGCAGTACTTC.

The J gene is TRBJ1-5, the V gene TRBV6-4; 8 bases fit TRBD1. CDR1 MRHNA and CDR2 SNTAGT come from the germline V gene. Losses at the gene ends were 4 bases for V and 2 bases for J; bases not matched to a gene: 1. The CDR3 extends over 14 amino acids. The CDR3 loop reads CASSAQGGNQPQHF. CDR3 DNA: TGTGCCAGCAGTGCACAGGGGGGCAATCAGCCCCAGCATTTT.

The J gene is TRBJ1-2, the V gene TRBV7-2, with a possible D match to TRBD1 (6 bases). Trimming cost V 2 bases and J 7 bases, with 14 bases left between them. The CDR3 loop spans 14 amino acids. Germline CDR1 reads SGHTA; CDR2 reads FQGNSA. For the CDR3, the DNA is TGTGCCAGCAGCTTACTGCCAGGGGTCCGTGGCTACACCTTC. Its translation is CASSLLPGVRGYTF.